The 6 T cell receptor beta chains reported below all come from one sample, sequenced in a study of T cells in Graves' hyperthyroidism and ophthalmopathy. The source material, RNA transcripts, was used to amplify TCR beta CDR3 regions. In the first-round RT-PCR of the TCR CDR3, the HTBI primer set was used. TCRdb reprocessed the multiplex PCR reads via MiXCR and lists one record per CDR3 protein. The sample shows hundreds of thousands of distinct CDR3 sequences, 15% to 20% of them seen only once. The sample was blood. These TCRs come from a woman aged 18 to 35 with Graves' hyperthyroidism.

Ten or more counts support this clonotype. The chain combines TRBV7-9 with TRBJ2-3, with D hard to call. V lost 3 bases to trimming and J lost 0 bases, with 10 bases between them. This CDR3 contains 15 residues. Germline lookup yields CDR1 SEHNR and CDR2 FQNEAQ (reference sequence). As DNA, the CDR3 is TGTGCCAGCAGCTTCTCACACCCGAGCACAGATACGCAGTATTTT. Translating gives CASSFSHPSTDTQYF.

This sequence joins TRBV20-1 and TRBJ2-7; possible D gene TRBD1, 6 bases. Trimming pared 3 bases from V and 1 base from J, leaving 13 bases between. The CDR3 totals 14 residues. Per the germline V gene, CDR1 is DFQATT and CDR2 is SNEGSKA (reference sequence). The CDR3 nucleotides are TGCAGTGCTAGGGACAGTCGGTTATCCTACGAGCAGTACTTC. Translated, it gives CSARDSRLSYEQYF.

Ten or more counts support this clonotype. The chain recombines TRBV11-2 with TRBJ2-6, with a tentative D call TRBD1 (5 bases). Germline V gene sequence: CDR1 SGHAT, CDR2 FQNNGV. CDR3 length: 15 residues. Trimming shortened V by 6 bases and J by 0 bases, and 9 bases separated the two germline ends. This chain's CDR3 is CASSRGSSGANVLTF. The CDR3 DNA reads TGTGCCAGCAGTAGGGGTAGCTCTGGGGCCAACGTCCTGACTTTC.

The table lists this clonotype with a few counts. The CDR3 DNA is TGTGCCAGCTCACCAGACAGTCCGGGCAAAAACATTCAGTACTTC. Its protein is CASSPDSPGKNIQYF. The chain joins TRBV18 to TRBJ2-4; a possible D gene is TRBD1 (5 bases). V was shortened by 2 bases and J by 3 bases, with 11 bases between the two germline ends. CDR1 is KGHSH and CDR2 is LQKENI in the germline V gene. The CDR3 contains 15 residues.

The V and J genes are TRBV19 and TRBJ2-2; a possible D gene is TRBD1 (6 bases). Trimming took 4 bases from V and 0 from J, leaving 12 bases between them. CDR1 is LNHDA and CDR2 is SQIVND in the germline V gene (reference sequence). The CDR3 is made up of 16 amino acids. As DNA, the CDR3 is TGTGCCAGTAGTAAACCAACAGGGACGAACACCGGGGAGCTGTTTTTT. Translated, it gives CASSKPTGTNTGELFF.

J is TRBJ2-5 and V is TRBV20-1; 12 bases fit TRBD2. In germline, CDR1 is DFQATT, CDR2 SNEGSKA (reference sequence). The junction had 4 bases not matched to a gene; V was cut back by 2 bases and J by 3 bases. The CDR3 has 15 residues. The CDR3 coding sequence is TGCAGTGCTAGACGCCGGACTAGCGGGGAAGAGACCCAGTACTTC. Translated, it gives CSARRRTSGEETQYF.